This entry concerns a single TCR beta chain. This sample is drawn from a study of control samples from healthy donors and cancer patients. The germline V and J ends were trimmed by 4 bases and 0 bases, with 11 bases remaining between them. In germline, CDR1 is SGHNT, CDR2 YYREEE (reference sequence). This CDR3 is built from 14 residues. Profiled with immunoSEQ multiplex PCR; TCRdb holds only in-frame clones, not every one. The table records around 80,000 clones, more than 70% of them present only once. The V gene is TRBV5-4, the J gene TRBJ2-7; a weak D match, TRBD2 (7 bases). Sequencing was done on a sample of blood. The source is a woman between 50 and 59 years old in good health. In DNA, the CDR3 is TGTGCCAGCAGCCCGGGGGGCCCCTCCTACGAGCAGTACTTC. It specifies CASSPGGPSYEQYF.